This TCR beta chain was captured in a study of T cell responses to AZD1222 COVID-19 vaccine. The table came from immunoSEQ multiplex PCR; TCRdb's copy has only in-frame clones and leaves some out. The sample lists over 150,000 clones, approximately 86% occurring once. For this clone: Antigen specificity is unknown.

The V and J ends lost 8 bases and 5 bases, in that order; junction bases with no gene match: 8. The germline gives CDR1 SGHAT, CDR2 FQNNGV. CDR3 length: 14 residues. Study-wide points: Distributed over spike, vaccine-associated CD4 TCRs predominated at 160-218 and 743-854. Repertoire samples came only from after the peak T cell response. Clonal diversity was possibly underestimated, and the donors were mostly white British, with more females.

The TCR comes from an adult in good health. The chain employs TRBV11-2 and TRBJ2-5, with 10 bases fitting TRBD2. The specimen was peripheral blood, collected on day 0 of AZD1222 vaccination. The CDR3: CASGLAGEGETQYF. DNA for the CDR3: TGTGCCAGCGGGCTAGCGGGAGAGGGGGAGACCCAGTACTTC.